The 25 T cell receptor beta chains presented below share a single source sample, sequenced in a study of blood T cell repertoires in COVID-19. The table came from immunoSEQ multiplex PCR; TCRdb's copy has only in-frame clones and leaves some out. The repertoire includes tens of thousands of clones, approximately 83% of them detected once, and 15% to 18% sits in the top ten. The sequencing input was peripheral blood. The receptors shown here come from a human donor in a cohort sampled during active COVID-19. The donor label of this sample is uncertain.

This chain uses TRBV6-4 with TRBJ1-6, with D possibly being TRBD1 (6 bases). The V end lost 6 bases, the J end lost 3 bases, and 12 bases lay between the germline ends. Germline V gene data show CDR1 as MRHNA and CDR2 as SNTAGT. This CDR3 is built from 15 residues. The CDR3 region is CASRRDTLYNSPLHF. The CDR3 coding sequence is TGTGCCAGCAGAAGGGACACTCTCTATAATTCACCCCTCCACTTT.

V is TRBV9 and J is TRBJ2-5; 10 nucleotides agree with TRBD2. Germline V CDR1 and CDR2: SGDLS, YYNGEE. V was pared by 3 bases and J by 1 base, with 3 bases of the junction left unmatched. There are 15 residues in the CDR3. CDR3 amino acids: CASSASGGAQETQYF. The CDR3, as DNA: TGTGCCAGCAGCGCTAGCGGGGGAGCCCAAGAGACCCAGTACTTC.

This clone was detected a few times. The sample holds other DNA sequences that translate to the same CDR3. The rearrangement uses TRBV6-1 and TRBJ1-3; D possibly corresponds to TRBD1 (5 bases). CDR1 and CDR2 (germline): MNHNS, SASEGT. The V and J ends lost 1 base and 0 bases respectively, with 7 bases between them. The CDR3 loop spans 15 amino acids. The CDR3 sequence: CASSEDRNSGNTIYF. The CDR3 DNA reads TGTGCCAGCAGTGAAGACAGGAACTCTGGAAACACCATATATTTT.

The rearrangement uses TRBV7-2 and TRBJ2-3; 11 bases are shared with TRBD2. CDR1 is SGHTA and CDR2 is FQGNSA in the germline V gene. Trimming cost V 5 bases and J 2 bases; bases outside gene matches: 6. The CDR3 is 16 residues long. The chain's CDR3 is CASSQGTSGFTDTQYF. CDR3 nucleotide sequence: TGTGCCAGCAGCCAGGGGACTAGCGGATTCACAGATACGCAGTATTTT.

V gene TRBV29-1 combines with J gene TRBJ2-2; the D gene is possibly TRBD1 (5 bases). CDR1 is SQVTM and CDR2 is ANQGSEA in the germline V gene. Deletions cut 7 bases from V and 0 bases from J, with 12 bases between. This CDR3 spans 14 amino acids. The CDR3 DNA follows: TGCAGCGCTGGGGCAGGAGCGAACACCGGGGAGCTGTTTTTT. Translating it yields CSAGAGANTGELFF.

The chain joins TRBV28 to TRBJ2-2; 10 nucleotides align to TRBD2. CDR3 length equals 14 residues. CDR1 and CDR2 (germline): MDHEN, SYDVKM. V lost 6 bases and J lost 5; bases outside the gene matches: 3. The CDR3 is CASRLAGRTGELFF. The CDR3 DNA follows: TGTGCCAGCAGACTAGCGGGACGGACCGGGGAGCTGTTTTTT.

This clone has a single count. CDR3 protein: CASSLRIRDRGNNEQFF. The CDR3 DNA is TGCGCCAGCAGCTTAAGGATCCGGGACAGGGGTAACAATGAGCAGTTCTTC. The chain recombines TRBV5-1 with TRBJ2-1, with 10 bases matching TRBD1. J was trimmed by 5 bases and V by 2 bases; bases with no gene match: 10. The germline gives CDR1 SGHRS, CDR2 YFSETQ. CDR3 length: 17 residues.

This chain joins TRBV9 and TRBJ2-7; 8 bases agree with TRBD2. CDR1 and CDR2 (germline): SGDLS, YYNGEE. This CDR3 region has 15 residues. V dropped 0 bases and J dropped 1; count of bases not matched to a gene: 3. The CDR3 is CASSVGERGSYEQYF. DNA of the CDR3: TGTGCCAGCAGCGTAGGAGAGCGGGGGTCCTACGAGCAGTACTTC.

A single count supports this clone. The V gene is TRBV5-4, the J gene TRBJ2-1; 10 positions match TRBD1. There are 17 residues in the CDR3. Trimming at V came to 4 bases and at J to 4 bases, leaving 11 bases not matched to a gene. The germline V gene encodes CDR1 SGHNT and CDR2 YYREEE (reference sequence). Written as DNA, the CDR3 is TGTGCCAGCAGCCCCTGGACAGGGGGGATTGGATACAATGAGCAGTTCTTC. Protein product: CASSPWTGGIGYNEQFF. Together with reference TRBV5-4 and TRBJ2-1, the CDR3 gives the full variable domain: ETGVTQSPTHLIKTRGQQVTLRCSSQSGHNTVSWYQQALGQGPQFIFQYYREEENGRGNFPPRFSGLQFPNYSSELNVNALELDDSALYLCASSPWTGGIGYNEQFFGPGTRLTVL.

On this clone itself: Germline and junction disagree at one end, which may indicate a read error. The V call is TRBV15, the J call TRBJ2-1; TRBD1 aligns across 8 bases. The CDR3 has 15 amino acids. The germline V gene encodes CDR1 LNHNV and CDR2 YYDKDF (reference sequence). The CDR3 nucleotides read TGTGCCACCAGTAGAGAGGCAGGGGGCCAGTTTCGTCAGTTCTTC. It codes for CATSREAGGQFRQFF.

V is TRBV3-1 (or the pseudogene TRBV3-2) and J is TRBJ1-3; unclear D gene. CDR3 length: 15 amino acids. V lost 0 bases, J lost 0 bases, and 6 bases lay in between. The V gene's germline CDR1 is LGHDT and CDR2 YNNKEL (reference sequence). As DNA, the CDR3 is TGTGCCAGCAGCCAAGACATGCGCTCTGGAAACACCATATATTTT. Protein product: CASSQDMRSGNTIYF.

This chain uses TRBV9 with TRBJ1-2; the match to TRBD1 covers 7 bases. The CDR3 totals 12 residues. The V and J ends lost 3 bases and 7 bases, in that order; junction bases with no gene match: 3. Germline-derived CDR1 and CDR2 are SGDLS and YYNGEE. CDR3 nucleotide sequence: TGTGCCAGCAGCGGCGACAGGGTTGGCTACACCTTC. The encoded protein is CASSGDRVGYTF. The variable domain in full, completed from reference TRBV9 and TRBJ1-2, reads DSGVTQTPKHLITATGQRVTLRCSPRSGDLSVYWYQQSLDQGLQFLIQYYNGEERAKGNILERFSAQQFPDLHSELNLSSLELGDSALYFCASSGDRVGYTFGSGTRLTVV.

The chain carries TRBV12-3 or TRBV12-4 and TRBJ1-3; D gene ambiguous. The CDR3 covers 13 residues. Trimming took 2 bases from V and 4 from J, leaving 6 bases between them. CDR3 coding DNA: TGTGCCAGCAGTTTATATCTAGGAAACACCATATATTTT. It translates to CASSLYLGNTIYF.

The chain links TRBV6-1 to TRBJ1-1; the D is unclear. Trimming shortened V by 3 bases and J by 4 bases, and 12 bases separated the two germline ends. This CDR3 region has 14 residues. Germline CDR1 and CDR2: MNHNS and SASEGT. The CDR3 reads CASSESRGSTEAFF. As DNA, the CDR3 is TGTGCCAGCAGTGAGAGTCGAGGGAGCACTGAAGCTTTCTTT.

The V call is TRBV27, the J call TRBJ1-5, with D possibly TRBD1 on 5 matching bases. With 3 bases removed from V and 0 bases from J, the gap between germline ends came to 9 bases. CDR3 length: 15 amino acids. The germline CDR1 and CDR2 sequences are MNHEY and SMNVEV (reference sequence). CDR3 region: CASSFQGYSNQPQHF. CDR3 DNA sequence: TGTGCCAGCAGTTTTCAGGGTTATAGCAATCAGCCCCAGCATTTT.

CDR3 residues: CAWSAFPGQQNSATF. For the CDR3, the DNA is TGTGCCTGGAGTGCTTTCCCTGGACAGCAAAACTCTGCCACCTTC. The chain carries TRBV30 and TRBJ1-2; weak D call: TRBD1 (6 bases). CDR1 GTSNPN and CDR2 SVGIG come from the germline V gene (reference sequence). The CDR3 spans 15 residues. V lost 1 base, J lost 13 bases, and 25 bases lay in between. Together with reference TRBV30 and TRBJ1-2, the CDR3 gives the full variable domain: SQTIHQWPATLVQPVGSPLSLECTVEGTSNPNLYWYRQAAGRGLQLLFYSVGIGQISSEVPQNLSASRPQDRQFILSSKKLLLSDSGFYLCAWSAFPGQQNSATFGSGTRLTVV.

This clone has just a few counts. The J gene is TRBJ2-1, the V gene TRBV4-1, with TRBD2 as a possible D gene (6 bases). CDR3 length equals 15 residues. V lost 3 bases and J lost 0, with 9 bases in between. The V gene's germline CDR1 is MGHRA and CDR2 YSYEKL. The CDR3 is CASSQSGGSYNEQFF. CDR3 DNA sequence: TGCGCCAGCAGCCAGTCCGGGGGCTCCTACAATGAGCAGTTCTTC.

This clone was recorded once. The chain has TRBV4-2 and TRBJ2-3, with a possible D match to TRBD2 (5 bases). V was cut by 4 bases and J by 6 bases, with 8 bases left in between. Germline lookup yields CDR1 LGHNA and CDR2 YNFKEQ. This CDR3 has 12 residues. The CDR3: CASSPPGDTQYF. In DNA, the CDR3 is TGTGCCAGCAGCCCCCCGGGGGATACGCAGTATTTT.

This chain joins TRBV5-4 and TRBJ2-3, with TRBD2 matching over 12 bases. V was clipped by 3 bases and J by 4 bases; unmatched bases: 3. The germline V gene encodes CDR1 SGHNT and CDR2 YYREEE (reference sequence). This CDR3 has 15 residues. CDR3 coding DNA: TGTGCCAGCAGCTCACTAGCGGGGGGACCAGATACGCAGTATTTT. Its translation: CASSSLAGGPDTQYF.

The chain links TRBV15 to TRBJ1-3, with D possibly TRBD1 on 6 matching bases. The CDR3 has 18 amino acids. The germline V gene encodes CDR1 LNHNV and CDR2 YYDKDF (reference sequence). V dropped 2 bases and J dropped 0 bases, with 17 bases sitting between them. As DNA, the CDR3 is TGTGCCACCAGCAGACACCGACAGGTGGTGACCTCTGGAAACACCATATATTTT. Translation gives CATSRHRQVVTSGNTIYF.

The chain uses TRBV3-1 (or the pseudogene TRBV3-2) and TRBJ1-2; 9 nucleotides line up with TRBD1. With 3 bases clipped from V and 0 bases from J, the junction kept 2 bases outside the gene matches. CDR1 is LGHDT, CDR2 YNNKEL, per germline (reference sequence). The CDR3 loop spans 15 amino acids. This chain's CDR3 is CASSQDRGPNYGYTF. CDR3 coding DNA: TGTGCCAGCAGCCAGGACAGGGGTCCTAACTATGGCTACACCTTC.

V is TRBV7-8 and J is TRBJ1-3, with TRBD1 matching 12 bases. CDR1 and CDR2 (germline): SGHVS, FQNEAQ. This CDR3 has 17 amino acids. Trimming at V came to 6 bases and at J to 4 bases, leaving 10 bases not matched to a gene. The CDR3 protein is CASRIPGQGAEGNTIYF. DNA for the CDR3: TGTGCCAGCAGGATTCCGGGACAGGGGGCAGAAGGAAACACCATATATTTT.

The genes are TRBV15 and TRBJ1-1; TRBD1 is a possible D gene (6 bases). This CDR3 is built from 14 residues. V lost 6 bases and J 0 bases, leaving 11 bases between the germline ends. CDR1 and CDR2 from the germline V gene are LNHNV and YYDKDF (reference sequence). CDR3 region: CATRGQRVNTEAFF. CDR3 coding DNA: TGTGCCACCAGGGGACAAAGGGTGAACACTGAAGCTTTCTTT. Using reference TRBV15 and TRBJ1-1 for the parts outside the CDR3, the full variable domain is DAMVIQNPRYQVTQFGKPVTLSCSQTLNHNVMYWYQQKSSQAPKLLFHYYDKDFNNEADTPDNFQSRRPNTSFCFLDIRSPGLGDTAMYLCATRGQRVNTEAFFGQGTRLTVV.

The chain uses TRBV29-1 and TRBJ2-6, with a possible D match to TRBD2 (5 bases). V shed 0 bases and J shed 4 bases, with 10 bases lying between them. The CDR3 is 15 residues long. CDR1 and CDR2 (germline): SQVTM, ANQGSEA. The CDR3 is CSVEDHGKGANVLTF. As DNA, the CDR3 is TGCAGCGTTGAAGATCACGGGAAAGGGGCCAACGTCCTGACTTTC.

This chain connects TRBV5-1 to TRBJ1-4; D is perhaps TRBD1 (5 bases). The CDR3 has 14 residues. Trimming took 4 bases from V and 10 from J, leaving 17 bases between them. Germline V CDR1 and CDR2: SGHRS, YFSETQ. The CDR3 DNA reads TGCGCCAGCAGCCCGGGACGGCCAGCGGGAAAACTGTTTTTT. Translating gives CASSPGRPAGKLFF.